Below are 28 T cell receptor beta chains sequenced from a single sample in a study of cytomegalovirus exposure and HLA in healthy donors. Researchers ran the PCR with 60 Vbeta and 13 Jbeta primers. The protocol was immunoSEQ multiplex PCR, while the TCRdb copy is restricted to in-frame clones and leaves out a portion. The sample has about 100,000 clones; around 84% are singletons. The sequenced sample consisted of PBMCs. The receptors were gathered from a woman under 30 in good health and CMV-seronegative.

This clone was counted a few times. This chain uses TRBV19 with TRBJ1-5; tentatively, D is TRBD1 (6 bases). The V end was cut by 7 bases, the J end by 3 bases, with 10 bases between. The CDR3 is made up of 13 amino acids. Germline V lookup: CDR1 LNHDA, CDR2 SQIVND (reference sequence). The CDR3 DNA reads TGTGCCAGTAAGGACAGCTACAATCAGCCCCAGCATTTT. Translating gives CASKDSYNQPQHF.

The gene calls are TRBV12-1 and TRBJ2-1; TRBD2 is the table's D call and was not checked against the DNA. TRBV12-1 is marked as a pseudogene. CDR3 length equals 16 residues. The CDR3, as DNA: TGTGCCAGCAGCTTTGCCACTAGGCCCACCTACAATGAGCAGTTCTTC. Translation gives CASSFATRPTYNEQFF.

The rearrangement uses TRBV6-1 and TRBJ2-3, with 9 positions matching TRBD1. The CDR3 is 13 residues long. Looked up from germline, CDR1 is MNHNS and CDR2 is SASEGT. The trim removed 5 bases at V and 8 bases at J, leaving 5 bases unmatched. CDR3 loop: CASSRTGAVTQYF. The CDR3 DNA reads as TGTGCCAGCAGTAGGACAGGGGCCGTTACGCAGTATTTT.

The chain carries TRBV27 and TRBJ1-4; weak D call: TRBD1 (6 bases). With 4 bases removed from V and 4 bases from J, the gap between germline ends came to 22 bases. Germline-derived CDR1 and CDR2 are MNHEY and SMNVEV (reference sequence). The CDR3 has 18 residues. The CDR3 DNA reads TGTGCCAGCAGTTCCCAGAGACAACGACAGGCCCTTAATGAAAAACTGTTTTTT. Translated: CASSSQRQRQALNEKLFF.

The J gene is TRBJ2-5, the V gene TRBV5-1, with a weak D call TRBD2 (7 bases). V gave up 2 bases and J gave up 4 bases, with 15 bases separating them. The CDR3 runs to 15 residues. The germline CDR1 and CDR2 sequences are SGHRS and YFSETQ. The DNA of the CDR3 is TGCGCCAGCAGCTTAATTATCGGGGGGCGAGAGACCCAGTACTTC. It is translated as CASSLIIGGRETQYF.

This chain connects TRBV5-1 to TRBJ1-3, with 8 nucleotides matching TRBD1. CDR1 is SGHRS and CDR2 is YFSETQ in the germline V gene. The junction had 10 bases not matched to a gene; V was cut back by 3 bases and J by 8 bases. The CDR3 length is 15 residues. The CDR3 DNA sequence: TGCGCCAGCAGCTCCTGGACAGGGCCTGGGGACACCATATATTTT. Its protein product is CASSSWTGPGDTIYF.

The J gene is TRBJ2-7, the V gene TRBV28, with 15 nucleotides matching TRBD2. After removal of 5 bases from V and 6 bases from J, the junction contained 5 bases not matched to a gene. Germline lookup yields CDR1 MDHEN and CDR2 SYDVKM. This CDR3 contains 15 residues. CDR3 DNA: TGTGCCAGCAGTGCCCGGGGACTAGCGGGAGGCGAGCAGTACTTC. Protein product: CASSARGLAGGEQYF.

As DNA, the CDR3 is TGTGCCAGCAGCTTCGCAGCCGGGGAGCTGTTTTTT. It encodes CASSFAAGELFF. The V call is TRBV11-2, the J call TRBJ2-2; D gene unclear. V lost 3 bases to trimming and J lost 6 bases, with 5 bases between them. The CDR3 covers 12 residues. Germline CDR1 SGHAT, CDR2 FQNNGV.

V and J are TRBV10-1 and TRBJ2-1; 13 positions match TRBD2. With 8 bases clipped from V and 2 bases from J, the junction kept 12 bases outside the gene matches. This CDR3 comprises 18 residues. Germline V gene data show CDR1 as WNHNN and CDR2 as SYGVQD (reference sequence). DNA of the CDR3: TGCGCCAGCGACGGACTAGCGGGAGTGACCGACACCTACAATGAGCAGTTCTTC. Amino acids: CASDGLAGVTDTYNEQFF.

This chain connects TRBV5-1 to TRBJ2-7, with TRBD1 identical over 8 bases. V lost 3 bases to trimming and J lost 7 bases; unmatched junction nucleotides: 6. Germline V gene sequence: CDR1 SGHRS, CDR2 YFSETQ. The CDR3 has 13 amino acids. The CDR3 region has the DNA TGCGCCAGCAGCTCCACAGGGGGGATAGAGCAGTACTTC. Its translation: CASSSTGGIEQYF.

The V call is TRBV11-2, the J call TRBJ2-1; a possible D gene is TRBD2 (6 bases). Germline V gene sequence: CDR1 SGHAT, CDR2 FQNNGV. The V end was cut by 5 bases, the J end by 0 bases, with 14 bases between. The CDR3 consists of 16 residues. CDR3 sequence: CASSNRDSISYNEQFF. The CDR3 coding sequence is TGTGCCAGCAGCAACCGGGACTCCATCTCCTACAATGAGCAGTTCTTC.

The chain combines TRBV6-5 with TRBJ2-3; D is ambiguous. Trimming removed 2 bases from V and 10 bases from J, with 10 bases in between. The CDR3 has 12 residues. Germline CDR1 and CDR2: MNHEY and SVGAGI. The CDR3 spells CASSYLVPPQYF. The CDR3 DNA follows: TGTGCCAGCAGTTACCTAGTCCCCCCGCAGTATTTT.

In the case of this clone: The same CDR3 can be traced to other DNA sequences in this sample. J is TRBJ1-5 and V is TRBV19; TRBD1 might be the D (5 bases). CDR3 length: 15 amino acids. Germline CDR1 reads LNHDA; CDR2 reads SQIVND (reference sequence). Trimming left V 9 bases short and J 4 bases short, with 19 bases between. The CDR3 is CASRKQERGNQPQHF. CDR3 DNA: TGTGCCAGCCGGAAACAGGAAAGGGGTAATCAGCCCCAGCATTTT.

The rearrangement joins TRBV19 to TRBJ1-1; 9 nucleotides match TRBD1. The ends lost 1 base at V and 1 base at J; junction bases unmatched: 7. This CDR3 has 17 residues. Germline CDR1 reads LNHDA; CDR2 reads SQIVND (reference sequence). The CDR3 nucleotides read TGTGCCAGTAGTATAGCGGAGCACAGGGGGCCGAACACTGAAGCTTTCTTT. Amino acids: CASSIAEHRGPNTEAFF. Together with reference TRBV19 and TRBJ1-1, the CDR3 gives the full variable domain: DGGITQSPKYLFRKEGQNVTLSCEQNLNHDAMYWYRQDPGQGLRLIYYSQIVNDFQKGDIAEGYSVSREKKESFPLTVTSAQKNPTAFYLCASSIAEHRGPNTEAFFGQGTRLTVV.

The rearrangement joins TRBV2 to TRBJ1-5; no definite D call. V lost 5 bases, J lost 0 bases, and 14 bases lay in between. CDR1 SNHLY and CDR2 FYNNEI come from the germline V gene. The CDR3 spans 16 residues. This chain's CDR3 is CASSYDMSYSNQPQHF. The CDR3 region has the DNA TGTGCCAGCAGTTATGACATGAGCTATAGCAATCAGCCCCAGCATTTT.

V usage is TRBV2 and J usage is TRBJ1-2; D possibly corresponds to TRBD1 (6 bases). Trimming took off 2 bases at V and 3 bases at J, with 16 bases between the two ends. This CDR3 is built from 16 residues. The germline CDR1 and CDR2 sequences are SNHLY and FYNNEI. The CDR3 coding sequence is TGTGCCAGCAGTGAATGGGGGGGCGCGGAGGACTATGGCTACACCTTC. Protein product: CASSEWGGAEDYGYTF.

V usage is TRBV9 and J usage is TRBJ2-2, with 12 bases aligning to TRBD2. The CDR3 totals 15 residues. Germline CDR1 is SGDLS and CDR2 is YYNGEE. V trimming: 3 bases; J trimming: 3 bases; junction bases outside the gene matches: 0. The CDR3 protein is CASSGLAGDTGELFF. The DNA of the CDR3 is TGTGCCAGCAGCGGACTAGCGGGAGACACCGGGGAGCTGTTTTTT.

The table lists this clone with a count of one. The chain couples TRBV28 to TRBJ2-5; the D gene is possibly TRBD1 (5 bases). The assigned J gene may be wrong: the sequence end matches TRBJ2-7 better. Germline V gene data show CDR1 as MDHEN and CDR2 as SYDVKM. This CDR3 is 15 amino acids long. Here the CDR3 DNA reads TGTGCCAGCAGTTTAATTCGTCAGGGTTTTTACGAGCAGTACTTC. Protein product: CASSLIRQGFYEQYF.

The chain links TRBV18 to TRBJ1-2, with 7 nucleotides matching TRBD1. Trimming at V came to 2 bases and at J to 8 bases, leaving 5 bases not matched to a gene. The CDR3 consists of 13 residues. Germline V CDR1 and CDR2: KGHSH, LQKENI. CDR3: CASSPETGIGYTF. CDR3 coding DNA: TGTGCCAGCTCACCAGAGACAGGGATCGGCTACACCTTC.

The chain joins TRBV5-5 to TRBJ2-7; 7 bases are shared with TRBD2. The CDR3 contains 15 residues. J gave up 6 bases and V 4 bases, and 13 bases lay outside the gene matches. In germline, CDR1 is SGHKS, CDR2 YYEKEE (reference sequence). Written as DNA, the CDR3 is TGTGCCAGCAGCCTGGGGTGGGGAGGGGTTCCCGAGCAGTACTTC. Translating it yields CASSLGWGGVPEQYF.

The rearrangement uses TRBV6-5 and TRBJ2-1; D is uncertain. The CDR3 contains 16 residues. The V gene lost 0 bases and the J gene lost 3 bases, with 12 bases spanning the gap. CDR1 and CDR2 from the germline V gene are MNHEY and SVGAGI. The CDR3 here is CASSYSASTGYNEQFF. CDR3 DNA: TGTGCCAGCAGTTACTCGGCCTCGACTGGCTACAATGAGCAGTTCTTC.

V usage is TRBV6-5 and J usage is TRBJ1-2, with D perhaps matching TRBD1 (5 bases). Trimming shortened V by 2 bases and J by 3 bases, and 13 bases separated the two germline ends. The germline V gene encodes CDR1 MNHEY and CDR2 SVGAGI. The CDR3 consists of 15 residues. CDR3 DNA sequence: TGTGCCAGCAGTTACAGTTTTGGAGGGGACTATGGCTACACCTTC. Protein product: CASSYSFGGDYGYTF.

This clone was observed a handful of times. The chain recombines TRBV10-3 with TRBJ1-4, with a tentative D call TRBD1 (5 bases). The length of the CDR3 is 15 residues. CDR1 is ENHRY, CDR2 SYGVKD, per germline. The V end was cut by 0 bases, the J end by 8 bases, with 13 bases between. The CDR3 protein is CAISESSGGREKLFF. For the CDR3, the DNA is TGTGCCATCAGTGAGTCGTCCGGGGGAAGAGAAAAACTGTTTTTT.

In this sample, this clone turned up once. The rearrangement joins TRBV7-9 to TRBJ2-3, with 7 bases lining up with TRBD2. CDR1 is SEHNR, CDR2 FQNEAQ, per germline (reference sequence). With V trimmed by 5 bases and J by 4 bases, 9 bases remained unmatched. This CDR3 has 15 residues. CDR3 nucleotides: TGTGCCAGCAGCCAAAGACTCGGGGGGTCAGATACGCAGTATTTT. Protein: CASSQRLGGSDTQYF.

In nucleotides, the CDR3 is TGTGCCAGTAGTATAGGACAGTTCCTAGACGAGCAGTACTTC. Its protein product is CASSIGQFLDEQYF. This chain uses TRBV19 with TRBJ2-7, with D tentatively TRBD1 (5 bases). The CDR3 is 14 residues long. The V gene's germline CDR1 is LNHDA and CDR2 SQIVND (reference sequence). The V gene lost 1 base and the J gene lost 5 bases, with 12 bases spanning the gap.

The V gene is TRBV7-2, the J gene TRBJ2-1, with 7 bases matching TRBD1. Trimming cost V 4 bases and J 4 bases; bases outside gene matches: 4. CDR1 and CDR2 (germline): SGHTA, FQGNSA. The CDR3 runs 14 residues. CDR3 sequence reads: CASSSTGVYNEQFF. CDR3 DNA sequence: TGTGCCAGCAGCTCCACAGGGGTGTACAATGAGCAGTTCTTC.

The chain combines TRBV27 with TRBJ2-1; 10 bases are a match to TRBD1. V shed 7 bases and J 6 bases; nucleotides not matched to a gene: 18. The V gene's germline CDR1 is MNHEY and CDR2 SMNVEV (reference sequence). This CDR3 region has 18 residues. In nucleotides, the CDR3 is TGTGCCAGCACGGGACAGGGGCTTCCACCACCCCTAGGCAATGAGCAGTTCTTC. Translating it yields CASTGQGLPPPLGNEQFF.

The J gene is TRBJ2-1, the V gene TRBV4-1; TRBD2 matches 12 bases. This CDR3 comprises 16 residues. Trimming removed 5 bases from V and 4 bases from J; junction bases left unmatched: 6. The germline gives CDR1 MGHRA, CDR2 YSYEKL. DNA for the CDR3: TGCGCCAGCAGCTACCCGACTAGCGGGAGATACAATGAGCAGTTCTTC. Encoded protein: CASSYPTSGRYNEQFF.